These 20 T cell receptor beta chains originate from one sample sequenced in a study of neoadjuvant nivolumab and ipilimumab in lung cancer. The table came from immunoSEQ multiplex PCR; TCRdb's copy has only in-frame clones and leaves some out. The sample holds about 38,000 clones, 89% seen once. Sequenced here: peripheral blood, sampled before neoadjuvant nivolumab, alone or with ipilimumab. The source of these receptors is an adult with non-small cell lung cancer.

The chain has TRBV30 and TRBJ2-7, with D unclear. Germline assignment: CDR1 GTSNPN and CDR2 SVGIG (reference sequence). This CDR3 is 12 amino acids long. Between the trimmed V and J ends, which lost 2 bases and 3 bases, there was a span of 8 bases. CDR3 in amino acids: CAWSLSVYEQYF. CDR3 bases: TGTGCCTGGAGTCTTTCGGTCTACGAGCAGTACTTC. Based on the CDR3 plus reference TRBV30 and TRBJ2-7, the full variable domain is SQTIHQWPATLVQPVGSPLSLECTVEGTSNPNLYWYRQAAGRGLQLLFYSVGIGQISSEVPQNLSASRPQDRQFILSSKKLLLSDSGFYLCAWSLSVYEQYFGPGTRLTVT.

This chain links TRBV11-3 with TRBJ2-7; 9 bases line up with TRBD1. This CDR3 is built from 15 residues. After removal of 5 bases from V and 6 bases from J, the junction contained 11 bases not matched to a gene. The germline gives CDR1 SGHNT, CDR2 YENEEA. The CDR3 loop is CASSPVGTGLGEQYF. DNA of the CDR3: TGTGCCAGCAGCCCGGTCGGGACAGGGTTGGGCGAGCAGTACTTC. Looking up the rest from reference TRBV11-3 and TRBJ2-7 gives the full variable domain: EAGVVQSPRYKIIEKKQPVAFWCNPISGHNTLYWYLQNLGQGPELLIRYENEEAVDDSQLPKDRFSAERLKGVDSTLKIQPAELGDSAVYLCASSPVGTGLGEQYFGPGTRLTVT.

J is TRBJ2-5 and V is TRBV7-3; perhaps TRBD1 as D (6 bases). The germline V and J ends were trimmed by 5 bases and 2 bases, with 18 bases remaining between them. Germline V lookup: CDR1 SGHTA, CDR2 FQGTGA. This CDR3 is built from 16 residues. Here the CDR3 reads CASSQTGTPWQETQYF. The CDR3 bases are TGTGCCAGCAGCCAAACAGGGACCCCGTGGCAAGAGACCCAGTACTTC.

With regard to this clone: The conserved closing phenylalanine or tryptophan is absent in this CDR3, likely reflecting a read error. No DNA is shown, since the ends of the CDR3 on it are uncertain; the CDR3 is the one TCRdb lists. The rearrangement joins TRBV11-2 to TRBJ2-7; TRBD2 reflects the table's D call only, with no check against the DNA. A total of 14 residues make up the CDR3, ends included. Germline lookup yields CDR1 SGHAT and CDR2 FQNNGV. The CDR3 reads CASSPRGDWVAGGP.

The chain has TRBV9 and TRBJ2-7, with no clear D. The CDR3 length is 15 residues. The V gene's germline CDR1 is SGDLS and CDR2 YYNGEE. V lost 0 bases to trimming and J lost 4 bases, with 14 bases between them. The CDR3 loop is CASSVGHEDPYEQYF. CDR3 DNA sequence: TGTGCCAGCAGCGTAGGTCACGAGGACCCTTACGAGCAGTACTTC. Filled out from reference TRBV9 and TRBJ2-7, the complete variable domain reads DSGVTQTPKHLITATGQRVTLRCSPRSGDLSVYWYQQSLDQGLQFLIQYYNGEERAKGNILERFSAQQFPDLHSELNLSSLELGDSALYFCASSVGHEDPYEQYFGPGTRLTVT.

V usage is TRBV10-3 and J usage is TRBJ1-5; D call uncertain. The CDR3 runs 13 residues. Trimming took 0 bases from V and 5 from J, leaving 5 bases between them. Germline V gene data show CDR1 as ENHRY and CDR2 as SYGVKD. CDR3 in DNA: TGTGCCATCAGTGAGTCTGTGGATCAGCCCCAGCATTTT. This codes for CAISESVDQPQHF.

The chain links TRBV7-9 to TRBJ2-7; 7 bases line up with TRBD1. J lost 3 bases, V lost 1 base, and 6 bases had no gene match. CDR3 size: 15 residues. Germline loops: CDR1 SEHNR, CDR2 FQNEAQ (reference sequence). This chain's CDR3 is CASSLEGGTNYEQYF. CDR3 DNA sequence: TGTGCCAGCAGCTTAGAAGGGGGCACAAACTACGAGCAGTACTTC.

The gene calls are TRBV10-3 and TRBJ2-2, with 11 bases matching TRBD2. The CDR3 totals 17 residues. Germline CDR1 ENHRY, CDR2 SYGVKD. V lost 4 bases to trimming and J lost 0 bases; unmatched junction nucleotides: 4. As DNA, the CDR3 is TGTGCCATCAGTGGCAGACTAGCGGGGACGAACACCGGGGAGCTGTTTTTT. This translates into CAISGRLAGTNTGELFF.

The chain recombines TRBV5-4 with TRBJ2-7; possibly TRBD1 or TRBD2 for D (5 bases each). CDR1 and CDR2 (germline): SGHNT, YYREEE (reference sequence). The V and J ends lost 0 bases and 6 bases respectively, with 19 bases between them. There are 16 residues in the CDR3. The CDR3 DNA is TGTGCCAGCAGCTTGGAGTCTGGGACGTCTTCTGCCGAGCAGTACTTC. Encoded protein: CASSLESGTSSAEQYF. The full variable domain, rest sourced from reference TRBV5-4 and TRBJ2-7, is ETGVTQSPTHLIKTRGQQVTLRCSSQSGHNTVSWYQQALGQGPQFIFQYYREEENGRGNFPPRFSGLQFPNYSSELNVNALELDDSALYLCASSLESGTSSAEQYFGPGTRLTVT.

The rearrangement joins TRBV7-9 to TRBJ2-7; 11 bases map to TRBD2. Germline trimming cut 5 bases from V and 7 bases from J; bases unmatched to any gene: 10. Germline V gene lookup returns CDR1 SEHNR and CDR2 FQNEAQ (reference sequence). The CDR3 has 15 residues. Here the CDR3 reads CASSTGTSGPSEQYF. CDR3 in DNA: TGTGCCAGCAGCACCGGGACTAGCGGCCCCTCTGAGCAGTACTTC.

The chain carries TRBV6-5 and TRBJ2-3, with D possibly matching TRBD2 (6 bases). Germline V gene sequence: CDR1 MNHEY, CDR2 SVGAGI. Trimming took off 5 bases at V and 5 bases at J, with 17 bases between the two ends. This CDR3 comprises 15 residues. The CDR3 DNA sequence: TGTGCCAGCAGTAGGGCGGGATTGGCTGTAGATACGCAGTATTTT. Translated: CASSRAGLAVDTQYF.

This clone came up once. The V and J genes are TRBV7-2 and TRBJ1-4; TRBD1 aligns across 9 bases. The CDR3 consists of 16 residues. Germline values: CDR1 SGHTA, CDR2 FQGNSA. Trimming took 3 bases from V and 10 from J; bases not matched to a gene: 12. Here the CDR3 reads CASSFSPSKGQGKLFF. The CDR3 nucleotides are TGTGCCAGCAGCTTTTCCCCCTCGAAGGGACAGGGAAAACTGTTTTTT.

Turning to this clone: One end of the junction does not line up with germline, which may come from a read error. CDR3 amino acids: CASSTAPWGVIF. For the CDR3, the DNA is TGTGCCAGTAGTACCGCACCCTGGGGCGTGATCTTC. This sequence joins TRBV19 and TRBJ2-1, with D perhaps matching TRBD1 (5 bases). Germline CDR1 is LNHDA and CDR2 is SQIVND (reference sequence). CDR3 size: 12 residues.

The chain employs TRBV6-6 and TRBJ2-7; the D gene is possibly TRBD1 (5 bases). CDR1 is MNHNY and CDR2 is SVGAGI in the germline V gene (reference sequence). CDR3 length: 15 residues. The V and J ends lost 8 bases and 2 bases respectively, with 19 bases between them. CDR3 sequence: CASELGSTGTYEQYF. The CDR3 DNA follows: TGTGCCAGCGAGTTGGGCAGTACAGGTACCTACGAGCAGTACTTC.

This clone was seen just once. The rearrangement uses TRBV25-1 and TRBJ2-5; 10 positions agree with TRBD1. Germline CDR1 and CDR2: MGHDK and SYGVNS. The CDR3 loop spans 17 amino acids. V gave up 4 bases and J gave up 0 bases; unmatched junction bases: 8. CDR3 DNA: TGTGCCAGCAGTGGAGCTTCGGGACAGGGGTACCAAGAGACCCAGTACTTC. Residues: CASSGASGQGYQETQYF. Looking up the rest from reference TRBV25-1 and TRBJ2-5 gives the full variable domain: EADIYQTPRYLVIGTGKKITLECSQTMGHDKMYWYQQDPGMELHLIHYSYGVNSTEKGDLSSESTVSRIRTEHFPLTLESARPSHTSQYLCASSGASGQGYQETQYFGPGTRLLVL.

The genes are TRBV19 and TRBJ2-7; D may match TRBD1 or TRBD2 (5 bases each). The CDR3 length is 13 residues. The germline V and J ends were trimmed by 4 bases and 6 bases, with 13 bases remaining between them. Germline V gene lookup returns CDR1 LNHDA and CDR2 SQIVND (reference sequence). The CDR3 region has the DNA TGTGCCAGTAGTAAGGCCGGGGCCTCCGAGCAGTACTTC. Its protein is CASSKAGASEQYF. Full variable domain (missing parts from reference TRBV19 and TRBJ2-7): DGGITQSPKYLFRKEGQNVTLSCEQNLNHDAMYWYRQDPGQGLRLIYYSQIVNDFQKGDIAEGYSVSREKKESFPLTVTSAQKNPTAFYLCASSKAGASEQYFGPGTRLTVT.

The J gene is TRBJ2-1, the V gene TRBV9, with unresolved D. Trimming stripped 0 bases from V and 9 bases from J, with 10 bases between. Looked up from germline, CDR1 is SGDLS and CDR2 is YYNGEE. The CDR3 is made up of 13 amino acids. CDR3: CASSVGPGVEQFF. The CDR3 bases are TGTGCCAGCAGCGTAGGTCCTGGCGTTGAGCAGTTCTTC.

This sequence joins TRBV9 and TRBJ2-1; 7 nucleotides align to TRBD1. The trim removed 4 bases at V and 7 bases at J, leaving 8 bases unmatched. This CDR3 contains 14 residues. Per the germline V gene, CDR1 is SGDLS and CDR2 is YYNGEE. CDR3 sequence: CASSRLTGENEQFF. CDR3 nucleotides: TGTGCCAGCAGCCGACTTACAGGGGAGAATGAGCAGTTCTTC. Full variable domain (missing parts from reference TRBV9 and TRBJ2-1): DSGVTQTPKHLITATGQRVTLRCSPRSGDLSVYWYQQSLDQGLQFLIQYYNGEERAKGNILERFSAQQFPDLHSELNLSSLELGDSALYFCASSRLTGENEQFFGPGTRLTVL.

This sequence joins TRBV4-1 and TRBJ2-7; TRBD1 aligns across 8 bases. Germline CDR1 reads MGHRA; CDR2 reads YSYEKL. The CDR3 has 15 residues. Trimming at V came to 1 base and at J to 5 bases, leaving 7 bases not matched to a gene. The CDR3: CASSQAQGDLNEQYF. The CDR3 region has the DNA TGCGCCAGCAGCCAAGCACAGGGGGATCTCAACGAGCAGTACTTC.

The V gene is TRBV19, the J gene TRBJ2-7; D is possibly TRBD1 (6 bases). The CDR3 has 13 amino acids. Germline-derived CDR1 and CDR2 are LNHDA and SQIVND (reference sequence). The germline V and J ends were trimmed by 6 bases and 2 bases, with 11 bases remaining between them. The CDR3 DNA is TGTGCCAGTAGCCGACAGGCCCCCTACGAGCAGTACTTC. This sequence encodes CASSRQAPYEQYF.